The 16 T cell receptor beta chains reported below all come from one sample, sequenced in a study of blood T cell repertoires in COVID-19 (dated by TCRdb to between 2020 and 2021). Library prep was done by the immunoSEQ multiplex PCR assay. The clones in this table, taken by TCRdb from immuneACCESS, are in-frame only. Not every clone is retained; where verified, under half of the shortfall comes from an unresolved V gene, and the cause of the rest is unknown. This sample lists some 350,000 clones; around nine tenths were detected once. The ten largest clones capture approximately 7.4% of the sample. Material for sequencing was peripheral blood. These receptors came from a woman between 65 and 79 years old with COVID-19, enrolled during active disease.

This clone appeared once. The J gene is TRBJ1-1, the V gene TRBV5-1, with D possibly being TRBD1 (5 bases). The CDR3 totals 16 residues. Germline CDR1 reads SGHRS; CDR2 reads YFSETQ. Between the trimmed V and J ends, which lost 0 bases and 1 base, there was a span of 13 bases. In DNA, the CDR3 is TGCGCCAGCAGCTTGGTAGGAGGGGTTTCGAACACTGAAGCTTTCTTT. This translates into CASSLVGGVSNTEAFF. Full variable domain (rest looked up from reference TRBV5-1 and TRBJ1-1): KAGVTQTPRYLIKTRGQQVTLSCSPISGHRSVSWYQQTPGQGLQFLFEYFSETQRNKGNFPGRFSGRQFSNSRSEMNVSTLELGDSALYLCASSLVGGVSNTEAFFGQGTRLTVV.

CDR3 nucleotide sequence: TGTGCCAGCAGTACCAGGGGGCCTGGAAACACCATATATTTT. Translated: CASSTRGPGNTIYF. This sequence joins TRBV2 and TRBJ1-3; 8 bases fit TRBD1. This CDR3 spans 14 amino acids. From germline, CDR1 is SNHLY and CDR2 FYNNEI. V was pared by 5 bases and J by 2 bases, with 2 bases of the junction left unmatched.

This chain links TRBV6-5 with TRBJ1-2, with a weak D call TRBD1 (5 bases). CDR3 length: 13 amino acids. Germline CDR1 is MNHEY and CDR2 is SVGAGI. Between the trimmed V and J ends, which lost 6 bases and 8 bases, there was a span of 16 bases. The chain's CDR3 is CASRDWGGEGYTF. The CDR3 nucleotides read TGTGCCAGCAGAGACTGGGGGGGAGAAGGCTACACCTTC.

The sample holds a few counts of this clone. This same CDR3 is encoded by further DNA sequences in the sample. For the CDR3, the DNA is TGCGCCAGCAGCTCCGGGACAGGGGTAGGGAACACTGAAGCTTTCTTT. Its protein product is CASSSGTGVGNTEAFF. The chain joins TRBV5-1 to TRBJ1-1, with TRBD1 matching 10 bases. Germline assignment: CDR1 SGHRS and CDR2 YFSETQ. The CDR3 consists of 16 residues. Trimming at V came to 3 bases and at J to 1 base, leaving 6 bases not matched to a gene.

This chain connects TRBV3-1 (or the pseudogene TRBV3-2) to TRBJ2-2, with D perhaps TRBD1 (5 bases). This CDR3 has 16 amino acids. With 7 bases removed from V and 1 base from J, the gap between germline ends came to 16 bases. Germline V gene data show CDR1 as LGHDT and CDR2 as YNNKEL (reference sequence). The CDR3 sequence: CASTRYGAWNTGELFF. In nucleotides, the CDR3 is TGTGCCAGCACCAGGTATGGGGCCTGGAACACCGGGGAGCTGTTTTTT.

V is TRBV6-1 and J is TRBJ2-7; 10 positions agree with TRBD2. This CDR3 has 15 amino acids. Germline values: CDR1 MNHNS, CDR2 SASEGT. The J segment lost 4 bases and the V segment lost 1 base, leaving 4 bases of the junction unmatched. The CDR3 protein is CASSEDPAGGYEQYF. The DNA for the CDR3 is TGTGCCAGCAGTGAAGACCCAGCGGGGGGGTACGAGCAGTACTTC.

The chain recombines TRBV19 with TRBJ1-5; no definite D call. The germline V and J ends were trimmed by 7 bases and 2 bases, with 15 bases remaining between them. Germline values: CDR1 LNHDA, CDR2 SQIVND (reference sequence). CDR3 size: 15 residues. CDR3 sequence reads: CASILTGDGNQPQHF. The CDR3 DNA reads as TGTGCCAGTATCCTTACTGGAGATGGCAATCAGCCCCAGCATTTT.

Regarding this clone: Different DNA sequences within this sample yield the same CDR3. The chain uses TRBV18 and TRBJ2-1; 11 bases fit TRBD1. This CDR3 has 15 amino acids. Germline assignment: CDR1 KGHSH and CDR2 LQKENI. After removal of 3 bases from V and 5 bases from J, the junction contained 3 bases not matched to a gene. The CDR3 region is CASSPGQGGNNEQFF. The CDR3 nucleotides are TGTGCCAGCTCACCGGGACAGGGGGGGAACAATGAGCAGTTCTTC.

This chain connects TRBV11-3 to TRBJ2-7, with 8 bases identical to TRBD1. CDR1 is SGHNT, CDR2 YENEEA, per germline. This CDR3 spans 14 amino acids. With 1 base clipped from V and 7 bases from J, the junction kept 6 bases outside the gene matches. The CDR3 is CASSLGQGAGEQYF. CDR3 nucleotide sequence: TGTGCCAGCAGCTTAGGCCAGGGGGCGGGGGAGCAGTACTTC.

V usage is TRBV11-1 and J usage is TRBJ2-1, with D possibly TRBD2 on 6 matching bases. Germline V gene data show CDR1 as SGHAT and CDR2 as FQDESV (reference sequence). The CDR3 has 14 residues. Between the trimmed V and J ends, which lost 6 bases and 8 bases, there was a span of 17 bases. The CDR3 loop reads CASSLALASYEQFF. CDR3 in DNA: TGTGCCAGCAGTTTGGCGCTAGCGTCCTATGAGCAGTTCTTC. Full variable domain (remainder filled in from reference TRBV11-1 and TRBJ2-1): EAEVAQSPRYKITEKSQAVAFWCDPISGHATLYWYRQILGQGPELLVQFQDESVVDDSQLPKDRFSAERLKGVDSTLKIQPAELGDSAMYLCASSLALASYEQFFGPGTRLTVL.

This clone was recorded once. Germline and junction disagree at one end, which may indicate a read error. The chain uses TRBV27 and TRBJ2-2; unclear D gene. The germline gives CDR1 MNHEY, CDR2 SMNVEV (reference sequence). The CDR3 loop spans 11 amino acids. DNA for the CDR3: TGTGCCAGCAGCAACAGCGGGGAGCTGTTTTTT. This sequence encodes CASSNSGELFF.

The V gene is TRBV4-3, the J gene TRBJ1-1; D gene unclear. CDR3 length: 17 amino acids. CDR1 is LGHNA and CDR2 is YSLEER in the germline V gene. The V and J ends lost 3 bases and 4 bases respectively, with 21 bases between them. The CDR3 DNA reads TGCGCCAGCAGCCATCAACTTAGGCAGGTCGCGGGCACTGAAGCTTTCTTT. As protein: CASSHQLRQVAGTEAFF.

The gene calls are TRBV29-1 and TRBJ1-2, with 10 bases matching TRBD1. The ends lost 4 bases at V and 7 bases at J; junction bases unmatched: 12. Per the germline V gene, CDR1 is SQVTM and CDR2 is ANQGSEA. The CDR3 contains 15 residues. In DNA form, the CDR3 reads TGCAGCGTTGGCCGTCCGGACAGGGGGATCGGTGGCTACACCTTC. This codes for CSVGRPDRGIGGYTF.

The chain uses TRBV12-3 or TRBV12-4 and TRBJ1-2; D gene uncertain. Trimming shortened V by 2 bases and J by 3 bases, and 7 bases separated the two germline ends. The CDR3 runs 13 residues. The chain's CDR3 is CASSLFGDYGYTF. In DNA, the CDR3 is TGTGCCAGCAGTTTATTCGGGGACTATGGCTACACCTTC.

This chain uses TRBV4-3 with TRBJ2-4; no firm D call. This CDR3 has 17 residues. Germline V lookup: CDR1 LGHNA, CDR2 YSLEER. The germline V and J ends were trimmed by 1 base and 0 bases, with 13 bases remaining between them. The CDR3 nucleotides are TGCGCCAGCAGCCAAGTCTTGCAGACACTAGCCAAAAACATTCAGTACTTC. This gives the protein CASSQVLQTLAKNIQYF.

This chain uses TRBV7-9 with TRBJ2-7; 7 bases are shared with TRBD2. CDR3 length: 15 amino acids. CDR1 SEHNR and CDR2 FQNEAQ come from the germline V gene (reference sequence). V lost 1 base, J lost 1 base, and 4 bases stayed unmatched. The CDR3 is CASSLVRGVSYEQYF. The CDR3 DNA reads as TGTGCCAGCAGCTTAGTACGGGGGGTTTCCTACGAGCAGTACTTC.